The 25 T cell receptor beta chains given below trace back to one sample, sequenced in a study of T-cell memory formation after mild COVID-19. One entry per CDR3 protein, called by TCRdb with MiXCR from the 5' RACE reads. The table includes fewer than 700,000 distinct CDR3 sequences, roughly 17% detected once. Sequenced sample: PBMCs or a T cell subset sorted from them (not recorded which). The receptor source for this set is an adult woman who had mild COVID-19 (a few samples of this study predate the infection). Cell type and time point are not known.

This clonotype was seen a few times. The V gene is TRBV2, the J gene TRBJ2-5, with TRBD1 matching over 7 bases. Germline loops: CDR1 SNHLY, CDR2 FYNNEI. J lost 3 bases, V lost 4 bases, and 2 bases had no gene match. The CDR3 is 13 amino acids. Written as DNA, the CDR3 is TGTGCCAGCAGTGGGGACAGAAAAGAGACCCAGTACTTC. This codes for CASSGDRKETQYF.

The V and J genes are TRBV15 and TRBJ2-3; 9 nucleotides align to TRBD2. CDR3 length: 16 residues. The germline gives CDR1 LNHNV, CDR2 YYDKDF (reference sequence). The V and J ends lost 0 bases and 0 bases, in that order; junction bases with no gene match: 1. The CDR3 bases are TGTGCCACCAGCAGAGATCTAGCGGGGAGCACAGATACGCAGTATTTT. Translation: CATSRDLAGSTDTQYF.

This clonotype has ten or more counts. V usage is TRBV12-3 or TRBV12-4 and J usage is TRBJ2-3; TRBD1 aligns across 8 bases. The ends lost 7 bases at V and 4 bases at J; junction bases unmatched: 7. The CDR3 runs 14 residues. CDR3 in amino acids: CASTGSGGADTQYF. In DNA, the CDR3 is TGTGCCAGCACTGGGTCAGGGGGCGCAGATACGCAGTATTTT.

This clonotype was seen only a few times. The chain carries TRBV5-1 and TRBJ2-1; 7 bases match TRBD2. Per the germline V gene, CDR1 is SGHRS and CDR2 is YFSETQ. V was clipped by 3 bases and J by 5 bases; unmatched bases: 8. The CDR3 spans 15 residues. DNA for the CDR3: TGCGCCAGCAGCTCGGGGGGTTCTTGGGACAATGAGCAGTTCTTC. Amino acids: CASSSGGSWDNEQFF.

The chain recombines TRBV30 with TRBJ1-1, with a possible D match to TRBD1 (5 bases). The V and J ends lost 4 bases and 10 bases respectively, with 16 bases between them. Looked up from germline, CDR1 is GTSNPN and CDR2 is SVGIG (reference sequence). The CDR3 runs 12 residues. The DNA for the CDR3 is TGTGCCTGGAACCCCGGGGGAAGGGCAGCTTTCTTT. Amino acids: CAWNPGGRAAFF.

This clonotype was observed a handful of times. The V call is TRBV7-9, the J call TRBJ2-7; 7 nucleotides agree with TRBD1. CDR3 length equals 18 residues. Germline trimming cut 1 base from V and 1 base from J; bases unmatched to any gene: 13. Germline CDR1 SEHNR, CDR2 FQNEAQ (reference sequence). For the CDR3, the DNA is TGTGCCAGCAGCTTAGTAGGGACAGCGTTGTTAAGGTCCTACGAGCAGTACTTC. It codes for CASSLVGTALLRSYEQYF.

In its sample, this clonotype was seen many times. The CDR3 bases are TGTGCCAGCTCACCACCCTTGACAGGGGTGAGCACAGATACGCAGTATTTT. Encoded protein: CASSPPLTGVSTDTQYF. This chain uses TRBV18 with TRBJ2-3; TRBD1 agrees at 8 bases. This CDR3 has 17 residues. With V trimmed by 0 bases and J by 0 bases, 5 bases remained unmatched. Germline loops: CDR1 KGHSH, CDR2 LQKENI.

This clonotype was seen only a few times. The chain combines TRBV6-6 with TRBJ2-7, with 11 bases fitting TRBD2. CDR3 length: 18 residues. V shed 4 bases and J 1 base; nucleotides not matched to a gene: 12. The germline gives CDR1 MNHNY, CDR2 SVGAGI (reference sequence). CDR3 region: CASSLTSGTGGASYEQYF. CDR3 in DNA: TGTGCCAGCAGTTTGACTAGCGGGACGGGAGGAGCGTCCTACGAGCAGTACTTC.

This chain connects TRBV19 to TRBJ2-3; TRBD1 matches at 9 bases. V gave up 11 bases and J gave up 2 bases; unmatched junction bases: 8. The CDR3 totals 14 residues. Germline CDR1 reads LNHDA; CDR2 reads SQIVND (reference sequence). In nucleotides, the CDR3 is TGTGCCCGCCAAGGGACAGGGTTCACAGATACGCAGTATTTT. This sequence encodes CARQGTGFTDTQYF.

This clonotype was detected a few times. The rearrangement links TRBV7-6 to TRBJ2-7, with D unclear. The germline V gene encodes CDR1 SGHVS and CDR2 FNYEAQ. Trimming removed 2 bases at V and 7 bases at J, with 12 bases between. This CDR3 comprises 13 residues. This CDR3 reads CASSLSFSREQYF. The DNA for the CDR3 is TGTGCCAGCAGCTTAAGTTTTAGCCGGGAGCAGTACTTC.

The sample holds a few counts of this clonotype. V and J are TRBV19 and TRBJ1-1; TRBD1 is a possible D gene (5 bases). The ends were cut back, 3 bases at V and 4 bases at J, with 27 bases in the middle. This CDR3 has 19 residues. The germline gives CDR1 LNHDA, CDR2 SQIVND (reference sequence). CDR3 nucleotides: TGTGCCAGTAGTATTCCGGTTCCCGGGATTTTTTTGGGGGTCACTGAAGCTTTCTTT. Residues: CASSIPVPGIFLGVTEAFF.

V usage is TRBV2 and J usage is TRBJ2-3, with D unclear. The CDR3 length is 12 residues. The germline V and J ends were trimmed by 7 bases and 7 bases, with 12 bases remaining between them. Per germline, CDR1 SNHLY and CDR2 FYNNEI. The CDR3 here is CASKASYHTQYF. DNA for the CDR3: TGTGCCAGCAAGGCTAGTTATCATACGCAGTATTTT.

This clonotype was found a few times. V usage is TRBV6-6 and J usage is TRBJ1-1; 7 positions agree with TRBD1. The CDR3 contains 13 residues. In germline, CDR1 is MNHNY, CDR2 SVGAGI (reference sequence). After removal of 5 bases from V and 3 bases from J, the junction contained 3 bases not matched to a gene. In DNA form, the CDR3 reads TGTGCCAGCAGTGCGACAGGGCACACTGAAGCTTTCTTT. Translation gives CASSATGHTEAFF.

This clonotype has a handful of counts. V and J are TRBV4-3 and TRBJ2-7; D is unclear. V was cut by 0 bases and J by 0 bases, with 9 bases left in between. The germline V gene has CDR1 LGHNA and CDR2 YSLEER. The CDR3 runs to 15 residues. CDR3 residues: CASSQDRSGSYEQYF. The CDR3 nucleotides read TGCGCCAGCAGCCAAGATCGTTCGGGCTCCTACGAGCAGTACTTC.

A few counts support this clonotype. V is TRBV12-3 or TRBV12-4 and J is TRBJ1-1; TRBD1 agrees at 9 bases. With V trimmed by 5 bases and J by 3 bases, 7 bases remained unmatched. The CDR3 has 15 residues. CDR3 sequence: CASSPGQGWDTEAFF. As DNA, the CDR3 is TGTGCCAGCAGTCCGGGACAGGGCTGGGACACTGAAGCTTTCTTT.

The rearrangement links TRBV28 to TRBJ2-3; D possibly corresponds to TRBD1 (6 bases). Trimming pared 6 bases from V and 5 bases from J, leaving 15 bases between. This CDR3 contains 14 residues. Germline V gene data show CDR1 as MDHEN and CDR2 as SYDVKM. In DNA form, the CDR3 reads TGTGCCAGCAGCCGAGGGGGTTCGATAGATACGCAGTATTTT. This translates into CASSRGGSIDTQYF.

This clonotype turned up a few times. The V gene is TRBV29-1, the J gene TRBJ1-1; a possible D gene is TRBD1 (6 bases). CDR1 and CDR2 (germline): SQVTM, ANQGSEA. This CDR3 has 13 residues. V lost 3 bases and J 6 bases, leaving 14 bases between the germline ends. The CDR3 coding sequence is TGCAGCGTTGAGGGGGCAGGGAGGCCTGAAGCTTTCTTT. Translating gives CSVEGAGRPEAFF.

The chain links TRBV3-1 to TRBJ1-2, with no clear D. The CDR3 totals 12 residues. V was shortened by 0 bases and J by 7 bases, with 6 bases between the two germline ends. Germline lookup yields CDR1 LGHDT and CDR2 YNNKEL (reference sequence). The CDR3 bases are TGTGCCAGCAGCCAAGACCCCCGTGGCTACACCTTC. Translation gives CASSQDPRGYTF.

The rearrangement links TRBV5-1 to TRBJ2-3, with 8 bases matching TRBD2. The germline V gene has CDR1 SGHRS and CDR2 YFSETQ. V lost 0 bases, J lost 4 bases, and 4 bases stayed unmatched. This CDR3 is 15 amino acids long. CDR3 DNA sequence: TGCGCCAGCAGCTTGGTCGGGAGGGAATCAGATACGCAGTATTTT. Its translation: CASSLVGRESDTQYF. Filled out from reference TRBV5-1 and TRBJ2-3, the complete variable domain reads KAGVTQTPRYLIKTRGQQVTLSCSPISGHRSVSWYQQTPGQGLQFLFEYFSETQRNKGNFPGRFSGRQFSNSRSEMNVSTLELGDSALYLCASSLVGRESDTQYFGPGTRLTVL.

This CDR3 reads CASSLGRGGDTEAFF. As DNA, the CDR3 is TGTGCCAGCAGCTTAGGGCGGGGCGGGGACACTGAAGCTTTCTTT. The chain carries TRBV7-9 and TRBJ1-1, with D possibly being TRBD1 (5 bases). The CDR3 has 15 residues. Germline lookup yields CDR1 SEHNR and CDR2 FQNEAQ (reference sequence). Between the trimmed V and J ends, which lost 1 base and 3 bases, there was a span of 12 bases.

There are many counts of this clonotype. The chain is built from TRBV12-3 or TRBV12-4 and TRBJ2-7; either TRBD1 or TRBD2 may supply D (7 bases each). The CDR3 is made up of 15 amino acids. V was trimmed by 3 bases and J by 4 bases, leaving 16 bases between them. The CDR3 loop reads CASSFGQGGTYEQYF. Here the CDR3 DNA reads TGTGCCAGCAGTTTCGGTCAGGGGGGGACTTACGAGCAGTACTTC.

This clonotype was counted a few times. CDR3 region: CASSGPAVETQYF. Here the CDR3 DNA reads TGTGCCAGCAGCGGCCCAGCCGTGGAGACCCAGTACTTC. The chain is built from TRBV2 and TRBJ2-5; D ambiguous. Germline V gives CDR1 SNHLY, CDR2 FYNNEI. CDR3 length equals 13 residues. V lost 6 bases, J lost 5 bases, and 13 bases lay in between. Complete variable domain (other parts from reference TRBV2 and TRBJ2-5): EPEVTQTPSHQVTQMGQEVILRCVPISNHLYFYWYRQILGQKVEFLVSFYNNEISEKSEIFDDQFSVERPDGSNFTLKIRSTKLEDSAMYFCASSGPAVETQYFGPGTRLLVL.

In DNA, the CDR3 is TGTGCCAGCAGCGTAGGTTCTTTCTCCTACGAGCAGTACTTC. Translated, it gives CASSVGSFSYEQYF. This chain uses TRBV9 with TRBJ2-7; D unclear. V was clipped by 0 bases and J by 0 bases, with 7 bases between them. The germline gives CDR1 SGDLS, CDR2 YYNGEE. The CDR3 length is 14 residues.

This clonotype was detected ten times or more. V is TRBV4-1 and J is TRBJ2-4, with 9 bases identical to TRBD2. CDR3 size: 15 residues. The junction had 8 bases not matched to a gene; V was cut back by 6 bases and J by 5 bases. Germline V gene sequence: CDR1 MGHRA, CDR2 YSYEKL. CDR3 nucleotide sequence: TGCGCCAGCAGTGGTCCGACTAGCGGCGAAAACATTCAGTACTTC. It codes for CASSGPTSGENIQYF.

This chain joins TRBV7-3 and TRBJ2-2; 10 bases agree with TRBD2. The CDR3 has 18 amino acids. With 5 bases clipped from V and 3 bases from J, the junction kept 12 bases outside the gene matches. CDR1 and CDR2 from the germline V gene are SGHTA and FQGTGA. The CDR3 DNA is TGTGCCAGCAGCCTATTTCCTAGCGGGAGTCTTGACACCGGGGAGCTGTTTTTT. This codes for CASSLFPSGSLDTGELFF.